These T cell receptor beta chains were read from a single sample in a study of blood T cell repertoires in COVID-19. Profiled with immunoSEQ multiplex PCR; TCRdb holds only in-frame clones, not every one. The table lists hundreds of thousands of clones, around 89% of them singletons. The sequenced sample consisted of peripheral blood. The receptors stem from a woman between 40 and 55 years old who had recovered from COVID-19. CDR3s include the opening cysteine and the closing phenylalanine or tryptophan. A D gene is named only where the DNA matches it firmly. Where a row states a size, it is once, few, many or the class of an expanded clone; other rows omit it.

d_gene: TRBD1; v_gene: TRBV7-2; j_gene: TRBJ1-2; abundance: NA; CDR3nt: TGTGCCAGCAGCTTAGCAGGGACAGACTATGGCTACACCTTC; CDR3aa: CASSLAGTDYGYTF
d_gene: NA; v_gene: TRBV6-2/TRBV6-3; j_gene: TRBJ1-6; abundance: NA; CDR3nt: TGTGCCAGCAGTTCCTGGGACACCTCTAATTCACCCCTCCACTTT; CDR3aa: CASSSWDTSNSPLHF
d_gene: TRBD2; v_gene: TRBV4-1; j_gene: TRBJ2-1; abundance: NA; CDR3nt: TGCGCCAGCAGCCCACGGGCTAGCGGCTACAATGAGCAGTTCTTC; CDR3aa: CASSPRASGYNEQFF
d_gene: NA; v_gene: TRBV6-5; j_gene: TRBJ1-1; abundance: NA; CDR3nt: TGTGCCAGCAGAAGTCAGGTGGGTGAAGCTTTCTTT; CDR3aa: CASRSQVGEAFF
d_gene: NA; v_gene: TRBV5-1; j_gene: TRBJ1-6; abundance: NA; CDR3nt: TGCGCCAGCAGCGCGAACAATTCACCCCTCCACTTT; CDR3aa: CASSANNSPLHF
d_gene: NA; v_gene: TRBV7-9; j_gene: TRBJ1-1; abundance: NA; CDR3nt: TGTGCCAGCAGCTTAGTTCTCGGGGAGAACACTGAAGCTTTCTTT; CDR3aa: CASSLVLGENTEAFF
d_gene: TRBD1; v_gene: TRBV29-1; j_gene: TRBJ1-2; abundance: NA; CDR3nt: TGCAGCGTTGCGGACAGGGGCCCCTATGGCTACACCTTC; CDR3aa: CSVADRGPYGYTF
d_gene: TRBD2; v_gene: TRBV6-5; j_gene: TRBJ2-1; abundance: NA; CDR3nt: TGTGCCAGCACCCGGAGGCTAGCGGACTACAATGAGCAGTTCTTC; CDR3aa: CASTRRLADYNEQFF
d_gene: NA; v_gene: TRBV6-5; j_gene: TRBJ1-5; abundance: NA; CDR3nt: TGTGCCAGCAGTTACTCAATCCGGTTCCAGCCCCAGCATTTT; CDR3aa: CASSYSIRFQPQHF
d_gene: TRBD2; v_gene: TRBV7-3; j_gene: TRBJ2-3; abundance: NA; CDR3nt: TGTGCCAGCAGCCCCGCGGGGGGGGCCGCAGATACGCAGTATTTT; CDR3aa: CASSPAGGAADTQYF
d_gene: NA; v_gene: TRBV28; j_gene: TRBJ1-1; abundance: few; CDR3nt: TGTGCCACCCTAAGGCCGGGGAACACTGAAGCTTTCTTT; CDR3aa: CATLRPGNTEAFF
d_gene: TRBD1; v_gene: TRBV7-2; j_gene: TRBJ2-5; abundance: NA; CDR3nt: TGTGCCAGCAGCTTAGGTCTAGGACAGGGGTACCAAGAGACCCAGTACTTC; CDR3aa: CASSLGLGQGYQETQYF
d_gene: TRBD1; v_gene: TRBV28; j_gene: TRBJ1-6; abundance: NA; CDR3nt: TGTGCCAGCGTGACAGGGGCCCAGGGTAATTCACCCCTCCACTTT; CDR3aa: CASVTGAQGNSPLHF
d_gene: TRBD1; v_gene: TRBV6-5; j_gene: TRBJ1-4; abundance: NA; CDR3nt: TGTGCCAGCAGTCCCAGGACAGGGGGGTTTGAAAAACTGTTTTTT; CDR3aa: CASSPRTGGFEKLFF
d_gene: TRBD2; v_gene: TRBV7-3; j_gene: TRBJ2-5; abundance: NA; CDR3nt: TGTGCCAGCAGCTTAAACCCCCCCGGGACTAGCGGGAGGAAGACCCAGTACTTC; CDR3aa: CASSLNPPGTSGRKTQYF
d_gene: TRBD2; v_gene: TRBV19; j_gene: TRBJ2-4; abundance: NA; CDR3nt: TGTGCCAGTAGTCCCCGGGGGGGGGTCAAAAACATTCAGTACTTC; CDR3aa: CASSPRGGVKNIQYF
d_gene: TRBD1; v_gene: TRBV9; j_gene: TRBJ1-6; abundance: once; CDR3nt: TGTGCCAGCAGCGCCGCGGGGACAGGGATGTCACCCCTCCACTTT; CDR3aa: CASSAAGTGMSPLHF
d_gene: NA; v_gene: TRBV29-1; j_gene: TRBJ2-1; abundance: NA; CDR3nt: TGCAGCGTTGAAGTAGGGGTGGTTTCGAATGAGCAGTTCTTC; CDR3aa: CSVEVGVVSNEQFF
d_gene: TRBD1; v_gene: TRBV25-1; j_gene: TRBJ1-2; abundance: NA; CDR3nt: TGTGCCAGCAGTGACCCGGGACAGGTGGACTATGGCTACACCTTC; CDR3aa: CASSDPGQVDYGYTF
d_gene: NA; v_gene: TRBV7-2; j_gene: TRBJ2-2; abundance: NA; CDR3nt: TGTGCCAGCAGCTGGTCTAGCTTCGGGGAGCTGTTTTTT; CDR3aa: CASSWSSFGELFF
d_gene: NA; v_gene: TRBV6-5; j_gene: TRBJ1-3; abundance: few; CDR3nt: TGTGCCAGCAGGGGGACTGGCCCTGGAAACACCATATATTTT; CDR3aa: CASRGTGPGNTIYF
d_gene: TRBD1; v_gene: TRBV30; j_gene: TRBJ1-5; abundance: once; CDR3nt: TGTGCCTGGAGCCCTCCGACAGGGGGTGGGCCCCAGCATTTT; CDR3aa: CAWSPPTGGGPQHF
d_gene: TRBD2; v_gene: TRBV2; j_gene: TRBJ2-1; abundance: NA; CDR3nt: TGTGCCAGCACGTGGGGTACTAGCGGGACGGGGGCCAATGAGCAGTTCTTC; CDR3aa: CASTWGTSGTGANEQFF
d_gene: NA; v_gene: TRBV30; j_gene: TRBJ1-2; abundance: few; CDR3nt: TGTGCCTGGAGTGTTTCCGGGCAAGGGGCCTATGGCTACACCTTC; CDR3aa: CAWSVSGQGAYGYTF
d_gene: TRBD2; v_gene: TRBV5-1; j_gene: TRBJ2-7; abundance: few; CDR3nt: TGCGCCAGCAGCTTTAGCGGGGGGAGCTCCTACGAGCAGTACTTC; CDR3aa: CASSFSGGSSYEQYF
d_gene: TRBD1; v_gene: TRBV5-1; j_gene: TRBJ2-2; abundance: NA; CDR3nt: TGCGCCAGCAGACAAGGGACAGCGAACACCGGGGAGCTGTTTTTT; CDR3aa: CASRQGTANTGELFF
d_gene: TRBD1; v_gene: TRBV24-1; j_gene: TRBJ1-2; abundance: NA; CDR3nt: TGTGCCACCAGTGACCCCGGACAGGGCGGCGGCTACACCTTC; CDR3aa: CATSDPGQGGGYTF
d_gene: TRBD2; v_gene: TRBV19; j_gene: TRBJ2-5; abundance: NA; CDR3nt: TGTGCCAGTAGTGCCCCCTCCGGGACTAACCAAGAGACCCAGTACTTC; CDR3aa: CASSAPSGTNQETQYF
d_gene: NA; v_gene: TRBV21-1; j_gene: TRBJ1-1; abundance: NA; CDR3nt: TGTGCCAGCAGAGGGGTTGGCCGGCAAGCTTTCTTT; CDR3aa: CASRGVGRQAFF
d_gene: TRBD1; v_gene: TRBV7-9; j_gene: TRBJ1-4; abundance: NA; CDR3nt: TGTGCCAGCAGCGAAACCCACAGGGGTGCGGTTGAAAAACTGTTTTTT; CDR3aa: CASSETHRGAVEKLFF
d_gene: NA; v_gene: TRBV7-3; j_gene: TRBJ1-2; abundance: NA; CDR3nt: TGTGCCAGCAGCTTAACGCCTCAGGCCCCCTATGGCTACACCTTC; CDR3aa: CASSLTPQAPYGYTF
d_gene: NA; v_gene: TRBV12-3/TRBV12-4; j_gene: TRBJ2-7; abundance: once; CDR3nt: TGTGCCAGCAGTTTGCAGGGGTGGGAGCAGTACTTC; CDR3aa: CASSLQGWEQYF
d_gene: NA; v_gene: TRBV20-1; j_gene: TRBJ2-2; abundance: NA; CDR3nt: TGCAGTGCTAGAGGTGGGGGCGCGCTGTTTTTT; CDR3aa: CSARGGGALFF
d_gene: NA; v_gene: TRBV6-2/TRBV6-3; j_gene: TRBJ1-1; abundance: NA; CDR3nt: TGTGCCAGCAGTTACCAGGACAGAACCAACACTGAAGCTTTCTTT; CDR3aa: CASSYQDRTNTEAFF
d_gene: TRBD2; v_gene: TRBV7-9; j_gene: TRBJ2-1; abundance: NA; CDR3nt: TGTGCCAGCAGCCAGGGGGCTAGCGGGAGATACAATGAGCAGTTCTTC; CDR3aa: CASSQGASGRYNEQFF
d_gene: TRBD1; v_gene: TRBV7-2; j_gene: TRBJ1-2; abundance: once; CDR3nt: TGTGCCAGCAGCCCCCAGGGGGCTCCGAGGACCTACACCTTC; CDR3aa: CASSPQGAPRTYTF
d_gene: TRBD2; v_gene: TRBV9; j_gene: TRBJ2-1; abundance: NA; CDR3nt: TGTGCCAGCAGCGTAGGCCCCCGGACTAGCCCGGATGAGCAGTTCTTC; CDR3aa: CASSVGPRTSPDEQFF
d_gene: NA; v_gene: TRBV9; j_gene: TRBJ2-1; abundance: NA; CDR3nt: TGTGCCAGCAGCGTAGCTACGGGAGGAGGCAGGGGCTCCTACAATGAGCAGTTCTTC; CDR3aa: CASSVATGGGRGSYNEQFF
d_gene: NA; v_gene: TRBV19; j_gene: TRBJ2-7; abundance: NA; CDR3nt: TGTGCCAGTAGTATTGGACAAATCTACGAGCAGTACTTC; CDR3aa: CASSIGQIYEQYF
d_gene: NA; v_gene: TRBV6-5; j_gene: TRBJ1-1; abundance: NA; CDR3nt: TGTGCCAGCAGCACAGGGCCCCGGATCTACACTGAAGCTTTCTTT; CDR3aa: CASSTGPRIYTEAFF
d_gene: TRBD2; v_gene: TRBV11-2; j_gene: TRBJ2-1; abundance: NA; CDR3nt: TGTGCCAGCACCCGTCGCGGGGGACGGGAGGGCGGTGAGCAGTTCTTC; CDR3aa: CASTRRGGREGGEQFF
d_gene: TRBD2; v_gene: TRBV29-1; j_gene: TRBJ2-1; abundance: NA; CDR3nt: TGCAGCGTTGTCCCTAGCGGGGCTGAGCAGTTCTTC; CDR3aa: CSVVPSGAEQFF
d_gene: TRBD2; v_gene: TRBV13; j_gene: TRBJ2-1; abundance: NA; CDR3nt: TGTGCCAGCAGCCCGGGACTAGCGGGAGCGAGCTCCTACAATGAGCAGTTCTTC; CDR3aa: CASSPGLAGASSYNEQFF
d_gene: NA; v_gene: TRBV28; j_gene: TRBJ2-2; abundance: NA; CDR3nt: TGTGCCAGCAGTTTATCCGGTAACACCGGGGAGCTGTTTTTT; CDR3aa: CASSLSGNTGELFF
d_gene: TRBD2; v_gene: TRBV18; j_gene: TRBJ2-2; abundance: NA; CDR3nt: TGTGCCAGCTCACCAAGACTAGCGGGAGGGCCGGACACCGGGGAGCTGTTTTTT; CDR3aa: CASSPRLAGGPDTGELFF
d_gene: TRBD2; v_gene: TRBV19; j_gene: TRBJ2-3; abundance: NA; CDR3nt: TGTGCCAGTAGTGCCCGGGACTATGGGGGAGATACGCAGTATTTT; CDR3aa: CASSARDYGGDTQYF
d_gene: NA; v_gene: TRBV7-9; j_gene: TRBJ2-7; abundance: NA; CDR3nt: TGTGCCAGCACTACAGGGTTCGCCGAGCAGTACTTC; CDR3aa: CASTTGFAEQYF
d_gene: TRBD2; v_gene: TRBV28; j_gene: TRBJ2-1; abundance: NA; CDR3nt: TGTGCCAGCAGCGCCCCGGGACTAGCGGGAGGGCCTGCCTACAATGAGCAGTTCTTC; CDR3aa: CASSAPGLAGGPAYNEQFF
d_gene: NA; v_gene: TRBV5-8; j_gene: TRBJ1-2; abundance: NA; CDR3nt: TGTGCCAGCACCACTCGGGTCCCTGCCTATGGCTACACCTTC; CDR3aa: CASTTRVPAYGYTF
d_gene: TRBD2; v_gene: TRBV6-4; j_gene: TRBJ2-3; abundance: NA; CDR3nt: TGTGCCAGCAGTGACTCGGGGGACTACGTACCTAGCACAGATACGCAGTATTTT; CDR3aa: CASSDSGDYVPSTDTQYF
d_gene: NA; v_gene: TRBV27; j_gene: TRBJ2-3; abundance: NA; CDR3nt: TGTGCCAGCAGTCCACCCCGGACCGATATCCACGGGGTAGATACGCAGTATTTT; CDR3aa: CASSPPRTDIHGVDTQYF
d_gene: NA; v_gene: TRBV6-5; j_gene: TRBJ2-3; abundance: NA; CDR3nt: TGTGCCAGCTTCCCGGGAGTTGGTAGTCCGGATACGCAGTATTTT; CDR3aa: CASFPGVGSPDTQYF